Listed here are 18 T cell receptor beta chains from one sample, sequenced in a study of T cell responses to AZD1222 COVID-19 vaccine (dated by TCRdb to 2020 to 2023). Library preparation was by the immunoSEQ multiplex PCR assay. As stored in TCRdb, this immuneACCESS dataset retains in-frame rearrangements with V and J assigned. A fraction of the clones does not appear; measured against another copy, unresolved V genes explain less than half of the discrepancy, and the remainder lacks a known reason. The sample contains around 100,000 clones, 80% to 95% of them found a single time. The ten largest account for roughly 1.1% of the sample. The time point label corresponds to: baseline before first vaccination. Specimen: peripheral blood, collected on day 0 of AZD1222 vaccination. The receptors come from an adult in good health.

Only one count was recorded for this clone. The chain links TRBV2 to TRBJ1-1; 9 bases map to TRBD1. The CDR3 runs 14 residues. V shed 4 bases and J 5 bases; nucleotides not matched to a gene: 5. In germline, CDR1 is SNHLY, CDR2 FYNNEI. This CDR3 reads CASSGTGGLTEAFF. CDR3 DNA sequence: TGTGCCAGCAGTGGAACAGGGGGCTTAACTGAAGCTTTCTTT.

The chain couples TRBV21-1 to TRBJ2-1; TRBD2 is the table's D call and was not checked against the DNA. TRBV21-1 is a listed pseudogene. The CDR3 loop spans 18 amino acids. The CDR3 protein is CASTPRGWRGSSYNEQFF. For the CDR3, the DNA is TGTGCCAGCACCCCTCGAGGCTGGCGGGGGAGCTCCTACAATGAGCAGTTCTTC.

Written as DNA, the CDR3 is TGTGCCAGCAGTTTATCTAGGACAGGGGAAGATACGCAGTATTTT. Protein sequence: CASSLSRTGEDTQYF. This chain connects TRBV27 to TRBJ2-3, with 9 bases lining up with TRBD1. The ends lost 0 bases at V and 5 bases at J; junction bases unmatched: 3. The length of the CDR3 is 15 residues. CDR1 is MNHEY and CDR2 is SMNVEV in the germline V gene (reference sequence).

The chain combines TRBV15 with TRBJ1-1, with D unresolved. The germline V gene encodes CDR1 LNHNV and CDR2 YYDKDF (reference sequence). The ends were cut back, 0 bases at V and 4 bases at J, with 6 bases in the middle. The CDR3 is 13 amino acids. CDR3 amino acids: CATSREVFTEAFF. Here the CDR3 DNA reads TGTGCCACCAGCAGAGAGGTCTTCACTGAAGCTTTCTTT.

This clone was seen only once. The V call is TRBV6-2 or TRBV6-3, the J call TRBJ2-2, with 7 bases matching TRBD2. Germline assignment: CDR1 MNHEY and CDR2 SVGEGT. The V gene end was trimmed by 5 bases and the J gene end by 1 base; junction bases not matched to a gene: 10. The CDR3 covers 17 residues. The CDR3 is CASSHGLQRGNTGELFF. The CDR3 nucleotides are TGTGCCAGCAGTCACGGTCTGCAGCGGGGGAACACCGGGGAGCTGTTTTTT.

The gene calls are TRBV9 and TRBJ2-3; 11 bases align to TRBD2. This CDR3 has 16 amino acids. With V trimmed by 4 bases and J by 6 bases, 10 bases remained unmatched. CDR1 and CDR2 (germline): SGDLS, YYNGEE. CDR3 DNA sequence: TGTGCCAGCAGCAAAAAAACTCCTAGCGGGAGGGATACGCAGTATTTT. Amino acid sequence: CASSKKTPSGRDTQYF.

This chain connects TRBV4-1 to TRBJ1-4, with D hard to call. Germline-derived CDR1 and CDR2 are MGHRA and YSYEKL. There are 15 residues in the CDR3. Trimming removed 0 bases at V and 7 bases at J, with 12 bases between. The CDR3 spells CASSQDRLNREKLFF. The CDR3 DNA follows: TGCGCCAGCAGCCAAGATCGGCTTAATCGTGAAAAACTGTTTTTT.

The chain uses TRBV6-5 and TRBJ1-5; weak D call: TRBD1 (6 bases). The CDR3 is 14 amino acids. V lost 0 bases to trimming and J lost 8 bases, with 11 bases between them. The germline V gene has CDR1 MNHEY and CDR2 SVGAGI. The DNA for the CDR3 is TGTGCCAGCAGTTACTCGATACAGGGAGAGCCCCAGCATTTT. Protein product: CASSYSIQGEPQHF.

This clone is a singleton in its sample. The chain joins TRBV30 to TRBJ2-1; D ambiguous. With 3 bases removed from V and 8 bases from J, the gap between germline ends came to 8 bases. This CDR3 comprises 11 residues. Per germline, CDR1 GTSNPN and CDR2 SVGIG (reference sequence). Written as DNA, the CDR3 is TGTGCCTGGAGCATAGGGCATGAGCAGTTCTTC. It is translated as CAWSIGHEQFF.

V is TRBV15 and J is TRBJ2-1; 8 bases map to TRBD2. The CDR3 covers 18 residues. Trimming at V came to 3 bases and at J to 4 bases, leaving 14 bases not matched to a gene. Looked up from germline, CDR1 is LNHNV and CDR2 is YYDKDF (reference sequence). The CDR3 loop is CATSSTYKRESLYNEQFF. CDR3 in DNA: TGTGCCACCAGCAGCACCTATAAGCGGGAGAGCTTGTACAATGAGCAGTTCTTC.

This chain joins TRBV5-1 and TRBJ2-5; a possible D gene is TRBD1 (6 bases). The CDR3 is 15 residues long. Trimming cost V 4 bases and J 1 base, with 14 bases left between them. The V gene's germline CDR1 is SGHRS and CDR2 YFSETQ. The CDR3 loop reads CASSALGHFQETQYF. CDR3 bases: TGCGCCAGCAGCGCCCTGGGACACTTCCAAGAGACCCAGTACTTC. The variable domain in full, with the rest retrieved from reference TRBV5-1 and TRBJ2-5, is KAGVTQTPRYLIKTRGQQVTLSCSPISGHRSVSWYQQTPGQGLQFLFEYFSETQRNKGNFPGRFSGRQFSNSRSEMNVSTLELGDSALYLCASSALGHFQETQYFGPGTRLLVL.

The V and J genes are TRBV7-2 and TRBJ1-6, with D unclear. The CDR3 spans 13 residues. CDR1 SGHTA and CDR2 FQGNSA come from the germline V gene. V was clipped by 2 bases and J by 9 bases, with 8 bases between them. CDR3 sequence reads: CASSLQSLSPLHF. The CDR3 DNA reads TGTGCCAGCAGCTTACAGTCCCTTTCACCCCTCCACTTT.

The gene calls are TRBV28 and TRBJ1-1, with D perhaps matching TRBD1 (6 bases). Germline V gene data show CDR1 as MDHEN and CDR2 as SYDVKM. The ends were cut back, 2 bases at V and 1 base at J, with 8 bases in the middle. The CDR3 runs 14 residues. Here the CDR3 reads CASSLPGANTEAFF. Written as DNA, the CDR3 is TGTGCCAGCAGTTTACCAGGGGCGAACACTGAAGCTTTCTTT.

DNA for the CDR3: TGTGCCAGCAGCCCTTATTCGGCCGGGGCCCTCCACTTT. Its protein is CASSPYSAGALHF. The chain combines TRBV7-2 with TRBJ1-6, with D unclear. Trimming pared 5 bases from V and 14 bases from J, leaving 16 bases between. The CDR3 is made up of 13 amino acids. Germline V gives CDR1 SGHTA, CDR2 FQGNSA.

The V gene is TRBV11-3, the J gene TRBJ1-6; D might be TRBD1 (5 bases). The ends were cut back, 0 bases at V and 0 bases at J, with 15 bases in the middle. Germline-derived CDR1 and CDR2 are SGHNT and YENEEA. The CDR3 runs 19 residues. As DNA, the CDR3 is TGTGCCAGCAGCTTAGATATTCCCGGGACGGACTCCTATAATTCACCCCTCCACTTT. It is translated as CASSLDIPGTDSYNSPLHF.

The rearrangement links TRBV19 to TRBJ2-7, with 10 bases matching TRBD2. Looked up from germline, CDR1 is LNHDA and CDR2 is SQIVND (reference sequence). The V gene end was trimmed by 4 bases and the J gene end by 4 bases; junction bases not matched to a gene: 4. The CDR3 is made up of 14 amino acids. In DNA, the CDR3 is TGTGCCAGTAGTACCAGCGGGGGGGCTTACGAGCAGTACTTC. As protein: CASSTSGGAYEQYF.

The chain links TRBV5-1 to TRBJ1-2; 12 bases align to TRBD1. With 0 bases clipped from V and 4 bases from J, the junction kept 10 bases outside the gene matches. Germline CDR1 and CDR2: SGHRS and YFSETQ. The CDR3 is made up of 18 amino acids. CDR3 in DNA: TGCGCCAGCAGCTTGGCACCGGGACAGGGGGCTACGGGCTATGGCTACACCTTC. Translation gives CASSLAPGQGATGYGYTF. Based on the CDR3 plus reference TRBV5-1 and TRBJ1-2, the full variable domain is KAGVTQTPRYLIKTRGQQVTLSCSPISGHRSVSWYQQTPGQGLQFLFEYFSETQRNKGNFPGRFSGRQFSNSRSEMNVSTLELGDSALYLCASSLAPGQGATGYGYTFGSGTRLTVV.

V and J are TRBV6-5 and TRBJ2-7, with D possibly being TRBD1 (5 bases). The CDR3 is 13 residues long. The germline gives CDR1 MNHEY, CDR2 SVGAGI. V lost 10 bases, J lost 6 bases, and 19 bases lay in between. The chain's CDR3 is CATKTQSRGEQYF. The CDR3 DNA reads TGTGCCACAAAGACGCAATCTAGGGGCGAGCAGTACTTC.